This is a list of T cell receptor beta chains from one sample in a study of cytomegalovirus exposure and HLA in healthy donors. Repertoires were generated with immunoSEQ multiplex PCR, while TCRdb's copy carries only in-frame clones and drops some. Of more than 150,000 clones listed, 77% are singletons. Sample: PBMCs. These receptors all stem from a man aged 18 to 30 in good health and CMV-seronegative. CDR3s include the opening cysteine and the closing phenylalanine or tryptophan. D genes are given only for firm matches. Part of the rows lack a size; the others show once, few, many or a class for expanded clones.

.,.,TRBV10-3,TRBJ2-7,TGTGCCATCAGTGGCACAGGGAACGAGCAGTACTTC,CAISGTGNEQYF
once,.,TRBV12-5,TRBJ2-1,TGTGCTAGTGGACAGGGGAGGTACAATGAGCAGTTCTTC,CASGQGRYNEQFF
.,TRBD1,TRBV4-3,TRBJ1-2,TGCGCCAGCAGCCCGATGTCAACCGGACAGGTCCGCTACACCTTC,CASSPMSTGQVRYTF
.,.,TRBV5-1,TRBJ1-5,TGCGCCAGCAGCTTGGGGACAAGCAATCAGCCCCAGCATTTT,CASSLGTSNQPQHF
.,.,TRBV18,TRBJ1-5,TGTGCCAGCTCACCCGGGGACATGCGGCCCCAGCATTTT,CASSPGDMRPQHF
.,.,TRBV19,TRBJ2-1,TGTGCCAGTAGTTCCCAGACTAGTTTGGTCTCCTACAATGAGCAGTTCTTC,CASSSQTSLVSYNEQFF
once,TRBD1,TRBV7-2,TRBJ1-2,TGTGCCAGCAGCTTCTCCGACAGGGAAATTTACGGCTACACCTTC,CASSFSDREIYGYTF
few,.,TRBV18,TRBJ2-7,TGTGCCAGCTCACCAGGAGACTCCTACGAGCAGTACTTC,CASSPGDSYEQYF
.,.,TRBV5-4,TRBJ2-2,TGTGCCAGCTCCCTGAGAGGAACGAACACCGGGGAGCTGTTTTTT,CASSLRGTNTGELFF
.,.,TRBV18,TRBJ1-2,TGTGCCAGCTCTCGGGCTGCAGGGACAAGCTATGGCTACACCTTC,CASSRAAGTSYGYTF
.,.,TRBV30,TRBJ1-6,TGTGCCTGGAGTCTACAGGGCCTTTTTAATTCACCCCTCCACTTT,CAWSLQGLFNSPLHF
.,TRBD2,TRBV9,TRBJ2-3,TGTGCCAGCAGCGAGGCGGTACTAGCGGGAACAGATACGCAGTATTTT,CASSEAVLAGTDTQYF
.,TRBD2,TRBV7-2,TRBJ2-3,TGTGCCAGCAGTATTAGTCATGCGGGGGGGACCACAGATACGCAGTATTTT,CASSISHAGGTTDTQYF
.,.,TRBV9,TRBJ2-5,TGTGCCAGCAGCGCAGCTGGGCGCTCGGAGACCCAGTACTTC,CASSAAGRSETQYF
.,.,TRBV4-3,TRBJ1-3,TGCGCCAGCAGCCGGTGGGGGGGAGCTGCTGGAAACACCATATATTTT,CASSRWGGAAGNTIYF
.,.,TRBV29-1,TRBJ2-7,TGCAGCGTGGCCCCCTCTAGCAGCTCCTACGAGCAGTACTTC,CSVAPSSSSYEQYF
.,TRBD1,TRBV6-1,TRBJ1-1,TGTGCCAGCAGTGAAATAAAACGCGGGACAGGGGGCACTGAAGCTTTCTTT,CASSEIKRGTGGTEAFF
.,.,TRBV9,TRBJ1-2,TGTGCCAGCAGCGTAACCTCTCTGGGGGGGTACGGCTATGGCTACACCTTC,CASSVTSLGGYGYGYTF
once,TRBD1,TRBV18,TRBJ2-3,TGTGCCAGCTCCTCTGACAGGGGCACAGATACGCAGTATTTT,CASSSDRGTDTQYF
.,.,TRBV6-5,TRBJ2-1,TGTGCCAGCAGACGCAGTGGGAGCTCCTACAATGAGCAGTTCTTC,CASRRSGSSYNEQFF
.,TRBD1,TRBV19,TRBJ2-5,TGTGCCAGTAGTAAACAGGGGGCACAAGAGACCCAGTACTTC,CASSKQGAQETQYF
.,.,TRBV7-9,TRBJ1-1,TGTGCCAGCAGCCCATTCCTGAACACTGAAGCTTTCTTT,CASSPFLNTEAFF
.,TRBD1,TRBV29-1,TRBJ2-3,TGCAGCGTTGTAGCGACAGGGAGACTGACAGATACGCAGTATTTT,CSVVATGRLTDTQYF
.,TRBD1,TRBV2,TRBJ1-4,TGTGCCAGCACCCGTGGGACAGGGAGAAATGAAAAACTGTTTTTT,CASTRGTGRNEKLFF
.,TRBD1,TRBV7-2,TRBJ2-7,TGTGCCAGCAGCTTAATCACCGGGACAGCGAACTACGAGCAGTACTTC,CASSLITGTANYEQYF
.,.,TRBV11-3,TRBJ2-3,TGTGCCAGCAGCTTCGCTAAGACAGCAAGCACAGATACGCAGTATTTT,CASSFAKTASTDTQYF
.,.,TRBV27,TRBJ2-7,TGTGCCAGCAGCAAACTTGGACCGGACTACGAGCAGTACTTC,CASSKLGPDYEQYF